The 18 T cell receptor beta chains in this list originate from one sample, sequenced in a study of radiotherapy plus CTLA-4 blockade in lung cancer. Data came from immunoSEQ multiplex PCR; TCRdb stores just in-frame clones and leaves some out. The sample includes 100,000 or so clones, around 83% of them seen just once. This sample comprised peripheral blood, obtained from a patient treated with radiotherapy plus ipilimumab. The origin of the receptors is a human donor with non-small cell lung cancer that progressed on radiotherapy plus ipilimumab.

This clone was observed once. The chain carries TRBV18 and TRBJ1-2, with D tentatively TRBD1 (5 bases). CDR1 is KGHSH and CDR2 is LQKENI in the germline V gene. The V end was cut by 3 bases, the J end by 3 bases, with 11 bases between. This CDR3 is 14 amino acids long. CDR3 loop: CASSPGAGDYGYTF. The CDR3 DNA sequence: TGTGCCAGCTCACCCGGGGCGGGGGACTATGGCTACACCTTC.

The CDR3 loop reads CASSSGQIVYEQYF. CDR3 coding DNA: TGTGCCAGCAGTTCGGGACAGATAGTCTACGAGCAGTACTTC. This chain links TRBV6-1 with TRBJ2-7, with 7 bases fitting TRBD1. The J segment lost 3 bases and the V segment lost 5 bases, leaving 7 bases of the junction unmatched. Germline V CDR1 and CDR2: MNHNS, SASEGT. CDR3 size: 14 residues.

This rearrangement joins TRBV19 to TRBJ1-2; no clear D. CDR1 and CDR2 (germline): LNHDA, SQIVND (reference sequence). This CDR3 contains 13 residues. The V end lost 3 bases, the J end lost 7 bases, and 12 bases lay between the germline ends. CDR3: CASSILAFAGYTF. Written as DNA, the CDR3 is TGTGCCAGTAGTATCCTGGCTTTCGCTGGCTACACCTTC.

The chain is built from TRBV10-3 and TRBJ1-1, with 8 bases fitting TRBD1. The trim removed 5 bases at V and 0 bases at J, leaving 5 bases unmatched. In germline, CDR1 is ENHRY, CDR2 SYGVKD. The CDR3 runs to 15 residues. The CDR3 loop reads CAISTTGGLNTEAFF. For the CDR3, the DNA is TGTGCCATCAGTACAACAGGGGGTCTGAACACTGAAGCTTTCTTT.

This chain uses TRBV27 with TRBJ1-2; 8 nucleotides agree with TRBD1. The CDR3 runs 13 residues. V shed 5 bases, J shed 8 bases, and the junction held 7 bases outside the gene matches. The germline V gene encodes CDR1 MNHEY and CDR2 SMNVEV (reference sequence). The DNA of the CDR3 is TGTGCCAGCAGTCGTTTCCCAGGGGGCGGCTACACCTTC. The encoded protein is CASSRFPGGGYTF.

V usage is TRBV13 and J usage is TRBJ2-3; D is ambiguous. Trimming cost V 2 bases and J 2 bases, with 8 bases left between them. Germline V gene data show CDR1 as PRHDT and CDR2 as FYEKMQ (reference sequence). CDR3 length equals 14 residues. The CDR3 region is CASSLRPATDTQYF. CDR3 coding DNA: TGTGCCAGCAGCTTACGACCAGCCACAGATACGCAGTATTTT.

This clone was detected only a few times. At one of its ends the junction is not consistent with the germline gene, which may arise from a read error. The chain uses TRBV2 and TRBJ2-7; tentatively, D is TRBD1 or TRBD2 (7 bases each). Germline-derived CDR1 and CDR2 are SNHLY and FYNNEI. The CDR3 runs to 12 residues. CDR3: CARRRGEGAQYF. CDR3 nucleotides: TGTGCCCGCAGGAGGGGGGAGGGGGCGCAGTACTTC.

In its sample, this clone was seen a few times. The chain employs TRBV7-8 and TRBJ1-1; no clear D. Germline V CDR1 and CDR2: SGHVS, FQNEAQ. The CDR3 is 13 residues long. Between the trimmed V and J ends, which lost 5 bases and 8 bases, there was a span of 15 bases. The CDR3 DNA reads TGTGCCAGCAGCCGTATCAGCCACCCCGAAGCTTTCTTT. It specifies CASSRISHPEAFF.

The V gene is TRBV5-1, the J gene TRBJ2-1, with TRBD2 identical over 11 bases. There are 14 residues in the CDR3. CDR1 and CDR2 (germline): SGHRS, YFSETQ. V shed 4 bases and J 8 bases; nucleotides not matched to a gene: 5. In nucleotides, the CDR3 is TGCGCCAGCAGCCTTAGCGGGAGGGCTTATGAGCAGTTCTTC. This codes for CASSLSGRAYEQFF.

The V call is TRBV5-1, the J call TRBJ2-1; 7 positions match TRBD1. The CDR3 contains 15 residues. Germline V gene sequence: CDR1 SGHRS, CDR2 YFSETQ. Trimming at V came to 2 bases and at J to 1 base, leaving 3 bases not matched to a gene. The chain's CDR3 is CASSFHRGSYNEQFF. CDR3 sequence (DNA): TGCGCCAGCAGCTTCCACAGGGGATCCTACAATGAGCAGTTCTTC. The full variable domain, with the rest looked up from reference TRBV5-1 and TRBJ2-1, is KAGVTQTPRYLIKTRGQQVTLSCSPISGHRSVSWYQQTPGQGLQFLFEYFSETQRNKGNFPGRFSGRQFSNSRSEMNVSTLELGDSALYLCASSFHRGSYNEQFFGPGTRLTVL.

The chain employs TRBV9 and TRBJ2-3; possible D gene TRBD2, 7 bases. Trimming removed 3 bases from V and 2 bases from J, with 16 bases in between. CDR1 is SGDLS and CDR2 is YYNGEE in the germline V gene. The CDR3 sequence is 16 residues long. CDR3 sequence reads: CASSALGAGVTDTQYF. The CDR3, as DNA: TGTGCCAGCAGCGCCTTGGGGGCGGGGGTCACAGATACGCAGTATTTT.

The rearrangement uses TRBV4-1 and TRBJ2-3, with a possible D match to TRBD2 (5 bases). Trimming took off 4 bases at V and 0 bases at J, with 29 bases between the two ends. The CDR3 is 21 residues long. Per germline, CDR1 MGHRA and CDR2 YSYEKL. CDR3 sequence reads: CASSRFVGGPSKLTSTDTQYF. The CDR3 DNA follows: TGCGCCAGCAGCCGGTTCGTCGGAGGCCCTTCTAAACTAACTAGCACAGATACGCAGTATTTT.

This clone has more than one count but fewer than ten. The V gene is TRBV27, the J gene TRBJ2-7, with 7 bases matching TRBD1. The CDR3 is 14 amino acids. The V gene end was trimmed by 4 bases and the J gene end by 8 bases; junction bases not matched to a gene: 11. Germline values: CDR1 MNHEY, CDR2 SMNVEV (reference sequence). The chain's CDR3 is CASSSDRVNKKQYF. The CDR3 DNA follows: TGTGCCAGCAGTTCCGACAGGGTAAATAAGAAGCAGTACTTC.

This clone was detected only once. The chain combines TRBV19 with TRBJ2-2, with D possibly being TRBD1 or TRBD2 (5 bases each). CDR1 is LNHDA, CDR2 SQIVND, per germline (reference sequence). CDR3 length: 15 amino acids. The V and J ends lost 5 bases and 7 bases respectively, with 17 bases between them. CDR3 residues: CASSPGTLRVGELFF. CDR3 DNA sequence: TGTGCCAGTAGTCCTGGGACCCTCCGGGTCGGGGAGCTGTTTTTT.

In regard to this clone: Other DNA sequences from this sample encode an identical CDR3 as well. CDR3: CASSQGLLSSYNEQFF. DNA for the CDR3: TGCGCCAGCAGCCAAGGTCTCCTGAGCTCCTACAATGAGCAGTTCTTC. V usage is TRBV4-3 and J usage is TRBJ2-1; D not resolved. In germline, CDR1 is LGHNA, CDR2 YSLEER. The CDR3 loop spans 16 amino acids. V shed 1 base and J shed 0 bases, with 10 bases lying between them.

The V call is TRBV19, the J call TRBJ2-7, with 10 nucleotides matching TRBD1. Germline V lookup: CDR1 LNHDA, CDR2 SQIVND (reference sequence). The trim removed 9 bases at V and 7 bases at J, leaving 15 bases unmatched. This CDR3 is built from 15 residues. The chain's CDR3 is CASSTRGQGMREQYF. CDR3 nucleotide sequence: TGTGCCAGCTCAACCCGGGGACAGGGGATGCGGGAGCAGTACTTC.

The chain has TRBV5-1 and TRBJ1-4; 8 bases are shared with TRBD1. The trim removed 3 bases at V and 6 bases at J, leaving 4 bases unmatched. The CDR3 runs to 14 residues. Germline CDR1 SGHRS, CDR2 YFSETQ. The CDR3 reads CASSSGTGDEKLFF. The DNA for the CDR3 is TGCGCCAGCAGCTCCGGGACAGGAGATGAAAAACTGTTTTTT.

The chain recombines TRBV5-1 with TRBJ2-4, with 9 bases fitting TRBD2. From germline, CDR1 is SGHRS and CDR2 YFSETQ. Trimming at V came to 0 bases and at J to 1 base, leaving 23 bases not matched to a gene. The CDR3 has 23 residues. CDR3: CASSLASGVPPSGEKGAKNIQYF. Written as DNA, the CDR3 is TGCGCCAGCAGCTTGGCCTCGGGGGTCCCGCCTAGCGGGGAGAAGGGGGCCAAAAACATTCAGTACTTC.